A single sample is the source of the 16 T cell receptor beta chains below, sequenced in a study of metastatic and nonmetastatic thyroid tumors. Not a single patient had been given any form of treatment at any point before undergoing thyroid surgery. TCRdb re-called the PCR reads with MiXCR. Of tens of thousands of clones in the sample, around 10% were seen once. The sequenced sample was blood. The receptors come from a male donor with papillary thyroid cancer or a benign thyroid nodule (not recorded which). Some clones in this sample may be carry-over from other donors' samples.

This clone was counted a few times. The rearrangement links TRBV6-9 to TRBJ1-4; D may be TRBD1 (6 bases). CDR3 length: 13 residues. V lost 3 bases, J lost 8 bases, and 10 bases lay in between. Germline lookup yields CDR1 MNHGY and CDR2 SVAAGI. The CDR3, as DNA: TGTGCCAGCAGTTACTGGGGGGGCGAAAAACTGTTTTTT. It yields the protein CASSYWGGEKLFF.

As concerns this clone: At one boundary the junction diverges from the germline segment, which might be a read error. This rearrangement joins TRBV25-1 to TRBJ2-7; D is ambiguous. Germline CDR1 MGHDK, CDR2 SYGVNS. The CDR3 extends over 13 amino acids. DNA of the CDR3: TGTGCCAGCATTGTTGCCCCCGCCTACGATCAGTACTTC. This gives the protein CASIVAPAYDQYF.

As regards this clone: Relative to the germline gene, one junction end is altered; a read error may explain this. The chain has TRBV20-1 and TRBJ2-7; D ambiguous. Germline V gene data show CDR1 as DFQATT and CDR2 as SNEGSKA (reference sequence). CDR3 length: 12 residues. This CDR3 is CSARVGSYQQYF. The CDR3 DNA reads as TGCAGTGCTAGAGTGGGAAGCTACCAGCAGTACTTC.

By proportion, this clone is medium-sized. V is TRBV6-1 and J is TRBJ2-7, with D tentatively TRBD1 (5 bases). This CDR3 spans 14 amino acids. Per germline, CDR1 MNHNS and CDR2 SASEGT. The V end was cut by 5 bases, the J end by 5 bases, with 16 bases between. The CDR3 DNA sequence: TGTGCCAGCAGTTCAGGGTGGGGCTACCACGAGCAGTACTTC. Translating gives CASSSGWGYHEQYF.

This clone has at least ten counts. The chain combines TRBV7-2 with TRBJ2-1; the D is unclear. Trimming stripped 2 bases from V and 6 bases from J, with 8 bases between. CDR1 SGHTA and CDR2 FQGNSA come from the germline V gene. This CDR3 is 13 amino acids long. CDR3 protein: CASSLSSGNEQFF. In nucleotides, the CDR3 is TGTGCCAGCAGCTTAAGTTCGGGCAATGAGCAGTTCTTC.

This chain links TRBV30 with TRBJ1-3, with D uncertain. Germline-derived CDR1 and CDR2 are GTSNPN and SVGIG (reference sequence). CDR3 size: 16 residues. The ends were cut back, 5 bases at V and 0 bases at J, with 17 bases in the middle. The CDR3 reads CAWDPSSLDSGNTIYF. In DNA form, the CDR3 reads TGTGCCTGGGACCCGTCCAGCCTGGACTCTGGAAACACCATATATTTT.

Ten or more counts support this clone. The rearrangement links TRBV6-2 or TRBV6-3 to TRBJ2-1; D might be TRBD1 (7 bases). Deletions cut 6 bases from V and 4 bases from J, with 10 bases between. In germline, CDR1 is MNHEY, CDR2 SVGEGT. The CDR3 totals 13 residues. The CDR3 DNA follows: TGTGCCAGCAGGCAGGGGGGTTACAATGAGCAGTTCTTC. Translating it yields CASRQGGYNEQFF.

This clone was picked up many times. The chain has TRBV10-3 and TRBJ1-1; D unresolved. Trimming cost V 1 base and J 3 bases, with 0 bases left between them. Germline lookup yields CDR1 ENHRY and CDR2 SYGVKD. The CDR3 spans 11 residues. The DNA for the CDR3 is TGTGCCATCAGTGAGTACACTGAAGCTTTCTTT. Translating it yields CAISEYTEAFF.

This clone showed up many times. V and J are TRBV7-9 and TRBJ2-7, with 7 nucleotides matching TRBD1. The CDR3 is made up of 15 amino acids. Germline V CDR1 and CDR2: SEHNR, FQNEAQ (reference sequence). Unmatched junction bases numbered 3, after V lost 1 base and J lost 0 bases. DNA of the CDR3: TGTGCCAGCAGCTTAGTTGGACAGGACTCCTACGAGCAGTACTTC. Its translation is CASSLVGQDSYEQYF. The full variable domain, with the rest looked up from reference TRBV7-9 and TRBJ2-7, is DTGVSQNPRHKITKRGQNVTFRCDPISEHNRLYWYRQTLGQGPEFLTYFQNEAQLEKSRLLSDRFSAERPKGSFSTLEIQRTEQGDSAMYLCASSLVGQDSYEQYFGPGTRLTVT.

This clone is deemed medium-sized. The genes are TRBV28 and TRBJ2-7, with 7 bases matching TRBD1. From germline, CDR1 is MDHEN and CDR2 SYDVKM. Losses at the gene ends were 6 bases for V and 5 bases for J; bases not matched to a gene: 4. The CDR3 has 12 amino acids. The CDR3 DNA reads as TGTGCCAGCAGCCGCGACAGGGACGAGCAGTACTTC. Translation: CASSRDRDEQYF.

This clone was detected many times. This chain links TRBV11-1 with TRBJ2-2; D is perhaps TRBD2 (5 bases). V was trimmed by 0 bases and J by 4 bases, leaving 12 bases between them. The germline CDR1 and CDR2 sequences are SGHAT and FQDESV (reference sequence). The CDR3 is 16 amino acids. The CDR3 protein is CASSLALGGFTGELFF. CDR3 sequence (DNA): TGTGCCAGCAGCTTAGCCCTCGGAGGTTTCACCGGGGAGCTGTTTTTT. Complete variable domain (other parts from reference TRBV11-1 and TRBJ2-2): EAEVAQSPRYKITEKSQAVAFWCDPISGHATLYWYRQILGQGPELLVQFQDESVVDDSQLPKDRFSAERLKGVDSTLKIQPAELGDSAMYLCASSLALGGFTGELFFGEGSRLTVL.

Ten or more counts support this clone. Other DNA sequences in this sample translate to the same CDR3. The chain carries TRBV29-1 and TRBJ2-2, with 9 bases that match TRBD2. In germline, CDR1 is SQVTM, CDR2 ANQGSEA. CDR3 length equals 14 residues. V lost 3 bases to trimming and J lost 7 bases; unmatched junction nucleotides: 6. CDR3 in amino acids: CSVDIAGVGGELFF. DNA for the CDR3: TGCAGCGTTGATATAGCGGGAGTCGGCGGGGAGCTGTTTTTT.

There are many counts of this clone. The V and J genes are TRBV27 and TRBJ1-1; D gene unclear. Germline V gene lookup returns CDR1 MNHEY and CDR2 SMNVEV (reference sequence). Trimming removed 3 bases at V and 5 bases at J, with 16 bases between. The CDR3 runs 15 residues. In nucleotides, the CDR3 is TGTGCCAGCAGTTTCTCCCCCACGGGAATAACTGAAGCTTTCTTT. It yields the protein CASSFSPTGITEAFF.

A few counts support this clone. V usage is TRBV6-1 and J usage is TRBJ2-3; D is undetermined. The CDR3 extends over 13 amino acids. V lost 6 bases and J lost 0, with 7 bases in between. Looked up from germline, CDR1 is MNHNS and CDR2 is SASEGT. CDR3 region: CASSRPSTDTQYF. CDR3 nucleotides: TGTGCCAGCAGCCGACCTAGCACAGATACGCAGTATTTT.

Many counts were recorded for this clone. The V call is TRBV19, the J call TRBJ2-7; TRBD1 matches 9 bases. Germline loops: CDR1 LNHDA, CDR2 SQIVND (reference sequence). This CDR3 is 16 amino acids long. The J segment lost 0 bases and the V segment lost 5 bases, leaving 8 bases of the junction unmatched. The CDR3 sequence is CASSPRPGQGSYEQYF. The CDR3, as DNA: TGTGCCAGTAGTCCACGACCGGGACAGGGCTCCTACGAGCAGTACTTC.

The CDR3, as DNA: TGCAGTGCTAGAGATTTGGGGACTAGCGGGAGTTCGGTGGGGCCCCAGTACTTC. Encoded protein: CSARDLGTSGSSVGPQYF. This chain connects TRBV20-1 to TRBJ2-5; TRBD2 matches 14 bases. Germline lookup yields CDR1 DFQATT and CDR2 SNEGSKA (reference sequence). J lost 9 bases, V lost 0 bases, and 15 bases had no gene match. The CDR3 is 18 residues long.